The 12 T cell receptor beta chains below were found in one sample sequenced in a study of T cell changes during pregnancy in multiple sclerosis. Clones were sequenced by immunoSEQ multiplex PCR, and TCRdb holds only the in-frame ones, with some missing. Among approximately 88,000 clones listed, around 94% were seen once. The sample consisted of peripheral blood, taken in the third trimester of pregnancy. The receptors stem from a female donor with multiple sclerosis, enrolled in a pregnancy study.

The gene calls are TRBV10-3 and TRBJ1-1; D perhaps matches TRBD1 (5 bases). V lost 4 bases, J lost 4 bases, and 16 bases lay in between. CDR1 is ENHRY and CDR2 is SYGVKD in the germline V gene. The CDR3 extends over 15 amino acids. The CDR3 nucleotides read TGTGCCATCAGTGGGGACGGGCGGGGGATCACTGAAGCTTTCTTT. It codes for CAISGDGRGITEAFF.

The CDR3 DNA sequence: TGTGCCAGCTCACCACAGGTTGGAGGACGGATTGGAACTGAAGCTTTCTTT. Its protein is CASSPQVGGRIGTEAFF. This chain connects TRBV18 to TRBJ1-1, with D unclear. Germline V CDR1 and CDR2: KGHSH, LQKENI. Trimming cost V 1 base and J 5 bases, with 20 bases left between them. The CDR3 has 17 residues.

The rearrangement links TRBV6-4 to TRBJ2-3; TRBD2 matches 10 bases. V shed 4 bases and J 4 bases; nucleotides not matched to a gene: 2. CDR3 length: 14 residues. Germline V lookup: CDR1 MRHNA, CDR2 SNTAGT. The DNA for the CDR3 is TGTGCCAGCAGTGCTAGCGGGAGCCCAGATACGCAGTATTTT. It specifies CASSASGSPDTQYF.

The chain combines TRBV7-3 with TRBJ2-6, with 8 bases matching TRBD1. CDR3 length: 23 amino acids. The V segment lost 1 base and the J segment 1 base; nucleotides outside the gene matches: 21. Germline V lookup: CDR1 SGHTA, CDR2 FQGTGA. The CDR3 spells CASSLIPGDRRISGESGANVLTF. The CDR3, as DNA: TGTGCCAGCAGCTTAATCCCTGGGGACAGGCGAATCTCGGGTGAATCTGGGGCCAACGTCCTGACTTTC.

This chain links TRBV6-6 with TRBJ1-5; 7 bases are shared with TRBD1. With V trimmed by 8 bases and J by 0 bases, 4 bases remained unmatched. The V gene's germline CDR1 is MNHNY and CDR2 SVGAGI (reference sequence). CDR3 size: 14 residues. The CDR3 here is CASLQGYSNQPQHF. CDR3 nucleotide sequence: TGTGCCAGCCTACAGGGGTATAGCAATCAGCCCCAGCATTTT.

V gene TRBV10-2 combines with J gene TRBJ2-7; tentatively, D is TRBD2 (6 bases). Germline assignment: CDR1 WSHSY and CDR2 SAAADI. The CDR3 length is 15 residues. The V end lost 6 bases, the J end lost 4 bases, and 19 bases lay between the germline ends. The CDR3 region is CASSSGEVSGYEQYF. The CDR3 DNA is TGCGCCAGCAGCTCGGGGGAAGTATCCGGATACGAGCAGTACTTC.

This clone was found a few times. The sample has other DNA sequences that encode this CDR3 too. The V gene is TRBV9, the J gene TRBJ1-1, with D unclear. This CDR3 is 13 amino acids long. Trimming left V 4 bases short and J 0 bases short, with 7 bases between. CDR1 and CDR2 (germline): SGDLS, YYNGEE. CDR3 protein: CASSLTVNTEAFF. DNA of the CDR3: TGTGCCAGCAGCTTAACAGTGAACACTGAAGCTTTCTTT.

This rearrangement joins TRBV4-1 to TRBJ2-7, with D perhaps TRBD1 (5 bases). V dropped 0 bases and J dropped 3 bases, with 9 bases sitting between them. Per the germline V gene, CDR1 is MGHRA and CDR2 is YSYEKL. CDR3 length equals 14 residues. The CDR3 spells CASSQDRQGYEQYF. DNA for the CDR3: TGCGCCAGCAGCCAAGATCGCCAGGGCTACGAGCAGTACTTC.

The V and J genes are TRBV11-2 and TRBJ2-1; 9 bases align to TRBD2. V lost 2 bases and J lost 4; bases outside the gene matches: 12. The CDR3 length is 18 residues. The germline V gene has CDR1 SGHAT and CDR2 FQNNGV. CDR3 coding DNA: TGTGCCAGCAGCTTACGGTGGGATAGCGGGAGAAGATACAATGAGCAGTTCTTC. Residues: CASSLRWDSGRRYNEQFF.

Here the CDR3 reads CASSRAGINTGELFF. CDR3 sequence (DNA): TGTGCCAGTAGTAGGGCAGGGATAAACACCGGGGAGCTGTTTTTT. The chain links TRBV19 to TRBJ2-2; TRBD1 is a possible D gene (5 bases). Germline CDR1 and CDR2: LNHDA and SQIVND (reference sequence). The CDR3 is made up of 15 amino acids. With 4 bases removed from V and 2 bases from J, the gap between germline ends came to 11 bases.

The V call is TRBV2, the J call TRBJ1-1; D is perhaps TRBD1 (6 bases). CDR1 SNHLY and CDR2 FYNNEI come from the germline V gene. Trimming cost V 4 bases and J 0 bases, with 15 bases left between them. CDR3 length: 16 residues. CDR3 sequence reads: CASSVGAVTLNTEAFF. The CDR3 nucleotides are TGTGCCAGCAGTGTGGGGGCGGTGACCTTGAACACTGAAGCTTTCTTT.

The rearrangement joins TRBV29-1 to TRBJ2-3, with 7 bases identical to TRBD1. V was clipped by 5 bases and J by 2 bases; unmatched bases: 4. The CDR3 is 13 residues long. Germline CDR1 is SQVTM and CDR2 is ANQGSEA. CDR3 nucleotide sequence: TGCAGCGTTCCGGGACAGAACACAGATACGCAGTATTTT. This sequence encodes CSVPGQNTDTQYF.